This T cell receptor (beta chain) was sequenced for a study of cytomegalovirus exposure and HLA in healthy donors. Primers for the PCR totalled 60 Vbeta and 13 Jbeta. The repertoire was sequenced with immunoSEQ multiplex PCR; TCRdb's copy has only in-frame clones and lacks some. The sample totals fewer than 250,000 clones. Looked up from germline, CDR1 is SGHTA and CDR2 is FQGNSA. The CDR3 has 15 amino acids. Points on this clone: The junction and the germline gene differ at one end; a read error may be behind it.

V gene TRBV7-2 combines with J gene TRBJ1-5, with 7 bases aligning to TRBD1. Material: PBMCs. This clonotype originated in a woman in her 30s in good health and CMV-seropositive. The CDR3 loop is CASRLGQAGNQPQHF. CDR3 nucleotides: TGTGCCAGCCGCTTAGGACAGGCGGGCAATCAGCCCCAGCATTTT.